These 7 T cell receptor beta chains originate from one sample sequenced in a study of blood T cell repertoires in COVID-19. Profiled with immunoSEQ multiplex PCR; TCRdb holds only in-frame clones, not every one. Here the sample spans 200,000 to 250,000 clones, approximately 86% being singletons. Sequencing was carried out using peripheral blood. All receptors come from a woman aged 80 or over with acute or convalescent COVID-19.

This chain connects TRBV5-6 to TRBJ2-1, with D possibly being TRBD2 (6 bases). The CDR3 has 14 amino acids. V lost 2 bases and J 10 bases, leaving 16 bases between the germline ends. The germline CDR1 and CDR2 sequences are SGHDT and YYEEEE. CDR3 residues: CASSLGMGRLEQFF. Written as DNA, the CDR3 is TGTGCCAGCAGCTTAGGGATGGGGAGGCTAGAGCAGTTCTTC.

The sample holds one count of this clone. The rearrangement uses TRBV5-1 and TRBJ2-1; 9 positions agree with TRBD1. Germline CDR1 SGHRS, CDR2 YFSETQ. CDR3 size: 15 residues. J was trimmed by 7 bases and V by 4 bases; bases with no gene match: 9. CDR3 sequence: CASSTGQGKFNEQFF. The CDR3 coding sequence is TGCGCCAGCAGCACAGGACAGGGGAAATTTAATGAGCAGTTCTTC.

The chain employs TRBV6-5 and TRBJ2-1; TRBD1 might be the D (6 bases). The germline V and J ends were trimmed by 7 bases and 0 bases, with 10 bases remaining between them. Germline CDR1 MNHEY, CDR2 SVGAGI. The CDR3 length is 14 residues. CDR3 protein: CASTEDSSYNEQFF. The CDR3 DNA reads TGTGCCAGCACCGAGGACAGCTCCTACAATGAGCAGTTCTTC.

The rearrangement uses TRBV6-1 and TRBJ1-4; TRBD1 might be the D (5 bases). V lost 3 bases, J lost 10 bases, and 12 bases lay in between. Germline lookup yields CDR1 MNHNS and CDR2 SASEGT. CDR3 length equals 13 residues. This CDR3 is CASSETRGGKLFF. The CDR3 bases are TGTGCCAGCAGTGAGACCCGGGGGGGAAAACTGTTTTTT.

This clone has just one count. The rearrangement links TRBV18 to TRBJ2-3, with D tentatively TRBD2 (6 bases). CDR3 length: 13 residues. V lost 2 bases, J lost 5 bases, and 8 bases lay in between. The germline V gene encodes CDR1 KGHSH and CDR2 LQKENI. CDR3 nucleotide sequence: TGTGCCAGCTCACCAAACGGGGGAGATACGCAGTATTTT. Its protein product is CASSPNGGDTQYF.

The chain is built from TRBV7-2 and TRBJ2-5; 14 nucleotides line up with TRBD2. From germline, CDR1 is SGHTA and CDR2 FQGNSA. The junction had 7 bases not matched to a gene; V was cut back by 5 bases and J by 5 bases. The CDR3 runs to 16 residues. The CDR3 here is CASSARLAGGLETQYF. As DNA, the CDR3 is TGTGCCAGCAGCGCCCGACTAGCGGGGGGGCTGGAGACCCAGTACTTC. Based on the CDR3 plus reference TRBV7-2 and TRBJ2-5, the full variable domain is GAGVSQSPSNKVTEKGKDVELRCDPISGHTALYWYRQSLGQGLEFLIYFQGNSAPDKSGLPSDRFSAERTGGSVSTLTIQRTQQEDSAVYLCASSARLAGGLETQYFGPGTRLLVL.

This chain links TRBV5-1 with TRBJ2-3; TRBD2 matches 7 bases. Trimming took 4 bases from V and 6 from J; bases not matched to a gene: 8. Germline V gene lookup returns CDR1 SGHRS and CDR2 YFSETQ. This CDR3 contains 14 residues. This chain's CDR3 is CASSLGLDADTQYF. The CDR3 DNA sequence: TGCGCCAGCAGCCTAGGACTAGATGCGGATACGCAGTATTTT.